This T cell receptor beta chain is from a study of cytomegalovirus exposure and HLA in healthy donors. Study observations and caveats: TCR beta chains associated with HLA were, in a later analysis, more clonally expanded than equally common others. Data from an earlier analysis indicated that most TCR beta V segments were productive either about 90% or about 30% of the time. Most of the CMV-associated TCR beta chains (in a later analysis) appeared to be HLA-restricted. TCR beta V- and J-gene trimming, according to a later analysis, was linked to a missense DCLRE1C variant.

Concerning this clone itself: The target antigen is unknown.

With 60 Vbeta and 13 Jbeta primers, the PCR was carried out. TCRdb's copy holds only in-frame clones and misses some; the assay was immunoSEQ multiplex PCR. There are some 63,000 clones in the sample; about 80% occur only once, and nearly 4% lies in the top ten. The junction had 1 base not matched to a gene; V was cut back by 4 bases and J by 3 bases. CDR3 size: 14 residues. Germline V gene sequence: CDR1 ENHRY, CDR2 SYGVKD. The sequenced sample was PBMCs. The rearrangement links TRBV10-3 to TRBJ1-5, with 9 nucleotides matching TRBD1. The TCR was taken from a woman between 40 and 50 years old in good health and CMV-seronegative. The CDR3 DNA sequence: TGTGCCATCAGTGGGACAGGGGACAATCAGCCCCAGCATTTT. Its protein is CAISGTGDNQPQHF.